This T cell receptor beta chain comes out of a study of blood T cells in healthy people across ages. Overall study context: The template switching approach captured approximately one barcoded beta molecule for every two T cells. Study observations and caveats: Per-million-T-cell TCR beta diversity fell roughly linearly with age.

Remarks on this clonotype: Its antigen is unidentified.

Extracted total RNA amounted to at least 5.5 micrograms for each sample. The germline gives CDR1 MNHEY, CDR2 SVGEGT. CDR3 length equals 11 residues. V trimming: 5 bases; J trimming: 11 bases; junction bases outside the gene matches: 4. It was with a sample-barcoded 5' primer and a J-beta primer mix that a second PCR of roughly 7 to 12 cycles was run. Each cDNA molecule carried a tag from a template-switch adaptor that contained 12 random nucleotides. A single record per CDR3 protein comes from TCRdb applying MiXCR to the 5' RACE reads. The repertoire holds more than 650,000 distinct CDR3 sequences, approximately 55% seen once, with approximately 41% in the top ten.

Material: blood. The chain links TRBV6-2 or TRBV6-3 to TRBJ1-1; 8 bases are a match to TRBD1. This clonotype originated in a man older than 75 in good health. The CDR3 sequence is CASSRQGSAFF. CDR3 bases: TGTGCCAGCAGTCGACAGGGGAGCGCTTTCTTT.